The source of this TCR beta chain is a study of T cell repertoires in cytomegalovirus infection. As for the study in general: Recently identified HLA-C-restricted CMV epitopes were used, and well-studied HLA-B-restricted CMV epitopes were used as well. Indications of both CMV infection and matching HLA type were provided by public TCR beta signatures.

MiXCR was run by TCRdb on the reads, yielding one entry per CDR3 protein. The profile shows fewer than 350,000 distinct CDR3 sequences, about 27% of them singletons. The CDR3 is 12 amino acids. Trimming left V 4 bases short and J 3 bases short, with 6 bases between. CDR1 MDHEN and CDR2 SYDVKM come from the germline V gene. General study points: CMV carriers having the relevant HLA were flagged by cumulative public TCR beta family frequency. What dominated the ex vivo response were HLA-C-restricted CMV-specific TCR beta clonotypes.

Comment on this clonotype: No antigen is known for it.

The material was cultured PBMCs, obtained from culture after CMV antigen stimulation. The receptor was isolated from a human donor in good health (CMV status not recorded). Some clones in this sample may be carry-over from other donors' samples. This chain joins TRBV28 and TRBJ1-2; D remains ambiguous. CDR3: CASSSSDYGYTF. In DNA form, the CDR3 reads TGTGCCAGCAGTTCCTCAGACTATGGCTACACCTTC.